One sample yielded the 26 T cell receptor beta chains listed below, sequenced in a study of cytomegalovirus exposure and HLA in healthy donors. It was with 60 Vbeta and 13 Jbeta primers that the PCR ran. The data were produced by immunoSEQ multiplex PCR, yet TCRdb's version contains in-frame clones alone and is incomplete. The table lists under 250,000 clones, around 80% of them singletons, with 1.7% in the top ten. The sequencing input was PBMCs. The receptors stem from a man in his fifties in good health and CMV-seronegative.

The chain has TRBV5-1 and TRBJ2-1; 13 nucleotides align to TRBD2. V was clipped by 0 bases and J by 6 bases; unmatched bases: 0. The CDR3 loop spans 15 amino acids. CDR1 and CDR2 (germline): SGHRS, YFSETQ. The DNA for the CDR3 is TGCGCCAGCAGCTTGGGGACTAGCGGGAGCAATGAGCAGTTCTTC. Translation gives CASSLGTSGSNEQFF.

The rearrangement joins TRBV19 to TRBJ1-5; D is ambiguous. Germline V CDR1 and CDR2: LNHDA, SQIVND (reference sequence). The CDR3 runs 14 residues. The V end was cut by 5 bases, the J end by 2 bases, with 10 bases between. In nucleotides, the CDR3 is TGTGCCAGTAGTTGGCAGGAACGCAATCAGCCCCAGCATTTT. Translation: CASSWQERNQPQHF.

The rearrangement uses TRBV11-3 and TRBJ2-1, with TRBD1 matching 9 bases. The V segment lost 4 bases and the J segment 6 bases; nucleotides outside the gene matches: 4. Germline V lookup: CDR1 SGHNT, CDR2 YENEEA. CDR3 size: 14 residues. CDR3 residues: CASSSDRGGNEQFF. The CDR3 DNA follows: TGTGCCAGCAGCTCGGACAGGGGAGGCAATGAGCAGTTCTTC.

The chain links TRBV9 to TRBJ2-2; D is possibly TRBD2 (6 bases). CDR3 length: 15 residues. V dropped 4 bases and J dropped 2 bases, with 12 bases sitting between them. Germline-derived CDR1 and CDR2 are SGDLS and YYNGEE. CDR3 bases: TGTGCCAGCAGCTTATGGGGGGTAAACACCGGGGAGCTGTTTTTT. Translation gives CASSLWGVNTGELFF.

In DNA form, the CDR3 reads TGCGCCAGCAGCTTGGCCGCAGGGGACAGGGAAAAACTGTTTTTT. This sequence encodes CASSLAAGDREKLFF. The V gene is TRBV5-1, the J gene TRBJ1-4; 8 bases fit TRBD1. The junction had 6 bases not matched to a gene; V was cut back by 0 bases and J by 8 bases. CDR1 and CDR2 from the germline V gene are SGHRS and YFSETQ. CDR3 length: 15 amino acids.

The rearrangement links TRBV4-1 to TRBJ2-7; D is possibly TRBD1 (6 bases). CDR1 and CDR2 (germline): MGHRA, YSYEKL. The V end lost 1 base, the J end lost 5 bases, and 9 bases lay between the germline ends. The CDR3 length is 13 residues. CDR3: CASSQGRGNEQYF. DNA for the CDR3: TGCGCCAGCAGCCAAGGCAGGGGCAACGAGCAGTACTTC.

This clone was observed a handful of times. This CDR3 is CASSLGARQKSYEQYF. For the CDR3, the DNA is TGTGCCAGCAGCTTAGGTGCGAGACAGAAGTCCTACGAGCAGTACTTC. The rearrangement joins TRBV7-2 to TRBJ2-7; D perhaps matches TRBD1 (5 bases). Per germline, CDR1 SGHTA and CDR2 FQGNSA. CDR3 length equals 16 residues. V dropped 1 base and J dropped 1 base, with 14 bases sitting between them.

The V call is TRBV27, the J call TRBJ2-5; TRBD2 matches 8 bases. The CDR3 is 16 amino acids. Germline V gene sequence: CDR1 MNHEY, CDR2 SMNVEV (reference sequence). After removal of 8 bases from V and 5 bases from J, the junction contained 16 bases not matched to a gene. The CDR3 DNA sequence: TGTGCCAGCCGACGCGAGGGACTAGTTTCTTGGGAGACCCAGTACTTC. Protein sequence: CASRREGLVSWETQYF.

As DNA, the CDR3 is TGTGCCAGCACCCTAGCGGGAGTGAGCACCGGGGAGCTGTTTTTT. As protein: CASTLAGVSTGELFF. V gene TRBV28 combines with J gene TRBJ2-2; 10 positions agree with TRBD2. Germline V gene lookup returns CDR1 MDHEN and CDR2 SYDVKM. J was trimmed by 4 bases and V by 7 bases; bases with no gene match: 6. The CDR3 is 15 residues long.

The V and J genes are TRBV11-2 and TRBJ2-7, with TRBD1 matching 11 bases. CDR1 SGHAT and CDR2 FQNNGV come from the germline V gene. J was trimmed by 5 bases and V by 4 bases; bases with no gene match: 10. The CDR3 contains 16 residues. The CDR3 region is CASSSSRTGGRNEQYF. The DNA for the CDR3 is TGTGCCAGCAGCTCATCCAGGACAGGGGGCCGGAACGAGCAGTACTTC.

This clone was detected a few times. The chain joins TRBV19 to TRBJ2-1, with 13 positions matching TRBD2. The CDR3 is made up of 16 amino acids. CDR1 is LNHDA, CDR2 SQIVND, per germline (reference sequence). V was clipped by 7 bases and J by 0 bases; unmatched bases: 3. The CDR3 nucleotides read TGTGCCAGTATCCGGACTAGCGGGAGCTCCTACAATGAGCAGTTCTTC. Translating it yields CASIRTSGSSYNEQFF.

V gene TRBV5-4 combines with J gene TRBJ2-7; TRBD2 aligns across 11 bases. V was pared by 4 bases and J by 4 bases, with 10 bases of the junction left unmatched. Germline CDR1 is SGHNT and CDR2 is YYREEE (reference sequence). The CDR3 extends over 16 amino acids. CDR3 in amino acids: CASSLPSGRPYYEQYF. As DNA, the CDR3 is TGTGCCAGCAGCCTACCTAGCGGGAGGCCTTATTACGAGCAGTACTTC.

The chain uses TRBV28 and TRBJ2-7, with 9 bases matching TRBD2. From germline, CDR1 is MDHEN and CDR2 SYDVKM. This CDR3 contains 14 residues. The ends lost 3 bases at V and 3 bases at J; junction bases unmatched: 3. CDR3: CASSLGRGGYEQYF. CDR3 nucleotide sequence: TGTGCCAGCAGTTTGGGGCGGGGGGGCTACGAGCAGTACTTC.

CDR3 amino acids: CASSALEVSEQYF. The CDR3 nucleotides read TGTGCCAGCAGTGCCCTAGAAGTCTCCGAGCAGTACTTC. The chain joins TRBV6-5 to TRBJ2-5; D remains ambiguous. The tail of the sequence fits TRBJ2-7 better, so the J call may be wrong. The CDR3 sequence is 13 residues long. Germline values: CDR1 MNHEY, CDR2 SVGAGI.

As concerns this clone: Relative to the germline gene, one junction end is altered; a read error may explain this. The rearrangement uses TRBV5-6 and TRBJ2-6; the match to TRBD2 covers 9 bases. Germline-derived CDR1 and CDR2 are SGHDT and YYEEEE. The CDR3 spans 16 residues. The CDR3 DNA reads as TGTGCCAGCAGCTTAAACCCCGGCGGGGGGGCCAACGGCCTGACTTTC. Translating it yields CASSLNPGGGANGLTF.

V gene TRBV25-1 combines with J gene TRBJ1-1, with D hard to call. Germline CDR1 and CDR2: MGHDK and SYGVNS. Deletions cut 2 bases from V and 5 bases from J, with 9 bases between. This CDR3 region has 13 residues. CDR3 sequence reads: CASSEGGRTEAFF. The CDR3 region has the DNA TGTGCCAGCAGTGAAGGCGGGAGAACTGAAGCTTTCTTT.

In its sample, this clone was seen once. The rearrangement links TRBV28 to TRBJ2-7; 8 positions match TRBD2. J gave up 9 bases and V 2 bases, and 3 bases lay outside the gene matches. This CDR3 region has 12 residues. Looked up from germline, CDR1 is MDHEN and CDR2 is SYDVKM. The CDR3 loop is CASSLMAGGQYF. The CDR3 nucleotides read TGTGCCAGCAGTTTAATGGCGGGAGGGCAGTACTTC.

There are a few counts of this clone. CDR3: CASTGQPYNEQFF. CDR3 bases: TGTGCCTCTACAGGGCAGCCCTACAATGAGCAGTTCTTC. This sequence joins TRBV6-6 and TRBJ2-1; possible D gene TRBD1, 6 bases. With 11 bases removed from V and 2 bases from J, the gap between germline ends came to 13 bases. The germline V gene encodes CDR1 MNHNY and CDR2 SVGAGI (reference sequence). The CDR3 has 13 residues.

This rearrangement joins TRBV19 to TRBJ1-2, with TRBD1 as a possible D gene (5 bases). From germline, CDR1 is LNHDA and CDR2 SQIVND (reference sequence). The CDR3 is made up of 17 amino acids. Trimming left V 6 bases short and J 1 base short, with 21 bases between. The CDR3 region is CASSPGGGSPHNYGYTF. DNA for the CDR3: TGTGCCAGTAGCCCCGGCGGGGGGAGTCCCCATAACTATGGCTACACCTTC. Full variable domain (remainder filled in from reference TRBV19 and TRBJ1-2): DGGITQSPKYLFRKEGQNVTLSCEQNLNHDAMYWYRQDPGQGLRLIYYSQIVNDFQKGDIAEGYSVSREKKESFPLTVTSAQKNPTAFYLCASSPGGGSPHNYGYTFGSGTRLTVV.

The chain joins TRBV9 to TRBJ2-7; tentatively, D is TRBD2 (7 bases). Between the trimmed V and J ends, which lost 0 bases and 5 bases, there was a span of 15 bases. Germline loops: CDR1 SGDLS, CDR2 YYNGEE. This CDR3 spans 15 amino acids. The CDR3 sequence: CASSVGSGTRDEQYF. The CDR3 DNA reads as TGTGCCAGCAGCGTAGGAAGCGGGACAAGGGACGAGCAGTACTTC.

The chain employs TRBV11-2 and TRBJ2-3, with 7 bases matching TRBD2. CDR3 size: 16 residues. Trimming removed 5 bases from V and 4 bases from J; junction bases left unmatched: 12. Germline loops: CDR1 SGHAT, CDR2 FQNNGV. The DNA for the CDR3 is TGTGCCAGCAGCATTGGGACTACGTTCGCGGCAGATACGCAGTATTTT. Its translation: CASSIGTTFAADTQYF.

This clone was seen just once. This chain links TRBV27 with TRBJ1-2, with 7 bases identical to TRBD1. Unmatched junction bases numbered 7, after V lost 4 bases and J lost 5 bases. This CDR3 is built from 14 residues. Per germline, CDR1 MNHEY and CDR2 SMNVEV (reference sequence). The CDR3: CASSSQGFLYGYTF. CDR3 in DNA: TGTGCCAGCAGTTCACAGGGGTTCTTGTATGGCTACACCTTC.

On this clone itself: Sequence at one end of the junction differs from germline and may be a read error. V and J are TRBV9 and TRBJ2-3, with 8 bases fitting TRBD1. The CDR3 contains 15 residues. CDR1 is SGDLS, CDR2 YYNGEE, per germline. CDR3 sequence reads: CVSSTRQGSTDTQYF. Written as DNA, the CDR3 is TGTGTCAGCAGCACCCGACAGGGGAGCACAGATACGCAGTATTTT.

V is TRBV19 and J is TRBJ1-5, with D uncertain. The length of the CDR3 is 15 residues. V lost 6 bases to trimming and J lost 0 bases, with 12 bases between them. CDR1 is LNHDA and CDR2 is SQIVND in the germline V gene (reference sequence). The CDR3 bases are TGTGCCAGTAGATTCCGGGGAGATAGCAATCAGCCCCAGCATTTT. As protein: CASRFRGDSNQPQHF.

Turning to this clone: A read error may account for a junction end that differs from germline. The chain carries TRBV7-7 and TRBJ2-1, with 9 bases matching TRBD2. Germline CDR1 is SSHAT and CDR2 is FNYEAQ (reference sequence). There are 15 residues in the CDR3. CDR3 DNA sequence: TGTGCTAGCAGCTTAGGACTAGCGAGTACAAATGAGCAGTTCTTC. The encoded protein is CASSLGLASTNEQFF. The complete variable domain, with remaining parts taken from reference TRBV7-7 and TRBJ2-1, reads GAGVSQSPRYKVTKRGQDVTLRCDPISSHATLYWYQQALGQGPEFLTYFNYEAQPDKSGLPSDRFSAERPEGSISTLTIQRTEQRDSAMYRCASSLGLASTNEQFFGPGTRLTVL.

The V call is TRBV7-8, the J call TRBJ2-5; possibly TRBD1 for D (7 bases). The germline V and J ends were trimmed by 3 bases and 11 bases, with 16 bases remaining between them. CDR1 SGHVS and CDR2 FQNEAQ come from the germline V gene. The CDR3 consists of 13 residues. Written as DNA, the CDR3 is TGTGCCAGCAGCTTCCCAGGGGGTCGGGAGCAGTACTTC. Translation: CASSFPGGREQYF.